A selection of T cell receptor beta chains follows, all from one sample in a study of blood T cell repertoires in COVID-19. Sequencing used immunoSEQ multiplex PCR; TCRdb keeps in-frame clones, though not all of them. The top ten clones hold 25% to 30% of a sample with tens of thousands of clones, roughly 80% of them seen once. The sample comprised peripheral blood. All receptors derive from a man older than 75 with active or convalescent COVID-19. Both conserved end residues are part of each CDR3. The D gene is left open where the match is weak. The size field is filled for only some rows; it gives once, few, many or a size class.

CDR3aa: CASSFSGTSGSYYEQYF
CDR3nt: TGTGCCAGCAGTTTCTCGGGTACTAGCGGGAGCTACTACGAGCAGTACTTC
d_gene: TRBD2
abundance: NA
v_gene: TRBV27
j_gene: TRBJ2-7

CDR3aa: CASRTGKLNTEAFF
CDR3nt: TGTGCCAGCAGGACAGGGAAACTGAACACTGAAGCTTTCTTT
d_gene: TRBD1
abundance: NA
v_gene: TRBV7-2
j_gene: TRBJ1-1

CDR3aa: CASSLGASGGRRNEQFF
CDR3nt: TGCGCCAGCAGCTTAGGGGCTAGCGGGGGGAGGAGGAATGAGCAGTTCTTC
d_gene: TRBD2
abundance: NA
v_gene: TRBV5-1
j_gene: TRBJ2-1

CDR3aa: CASSFQTGRETQYF
CDR3nt: TGTGCCAGCAGCTTCCAGACAGGGCGGGAGACCCAGTACTTC
d_gene: TRBD1
abundance: NA
v_gene: TRBV7-2
j_gene: TRBJ2-5

CDR3aa: CASSPGQGAYEQYF
CDR3nt: TGTGCCAGCAGCCCAGGACAGGGGGCGTACGAGCAGTACTTC
d_gene: TRBD1
abundance: NA
v_gene: TRBV7-6
j_gene: TRBJ2-7

CDR3aa: CASSLGADTVQYF
CDR3nt: TGTGCCAGCAGCTTAGGGGCCGACACAGTTCAGTACTTC
d_gene: NA
abundance: once
v_gene: TRBV11-2
j_gene: TRBJ2-4

CDR3aa: CASSPIAGSYNEQFF
CDR3nt: TGTGCCAGCTCACCAATAGCGGGCTCCTACAATGAGCAGTTCTTC
d_gene: TRBD2
abundance: few
v_gene: TRBV18
j_gene: TRBJ2-1

CDR3aa: CASSEVSDYEHNSPLHF
CDR3nt: TGTGCCAGCAGTGAAGTTTCAGATTACGAACATAATTCACCCCTCCACTTT
d_gene: NA
abundance: few
v_gene: TRBV25-1
j_gene: TRBJ1-6

CDR3aa: CASVLTAGTSGDTDTQYF
CDR3nt: TGTGCCAGCGTATTGACCGCCGGGACTAGCGGCGACACAGATACGCAGTATTTT
d_gene: TRBD2
abundance: NA
v_gene: TRBV7-8
j_gene: TRBJ2-3

CDR3aa: CASSLYSGTLNEQFF
CDR3nt: TGTGCCAGCAGCTTGTACAGCGGGACCCTTAATGAGCAGTTCTTC
d_gene: TRBD2
abundance: NA
v_gene: TRBV5-6
j_gene: TRBJ2-1

CDR3aa: CASSPGGGLNEKLFF
CDR3nt: TGTGCCAGCAGCCCGGGCGGGGGGCTTAATGAAAAACTGTTTTTT
d_gene: NA
abundance: NA
v_gene: TRBV5-8
j_gene: TRBJ1-4

CDR3aa: CASSQEPGFTDTQYF
CDR3nt: TGTGCCAGCAGCCAAGAACCCGGGTTCACAGATACGCAGTATTTT
d_gene: NA
abundance: few
v_gene: TRBV3-1/TRBV3-2
j_gene: TRBJ2-3

CDR3aa: CASSYSTGYGYTF
CDR3nt: TGTGCCAGCAGTTACTCCACAGGCTATGGCTACACCTTC
d_gene: NA
abundance: NA
v_gene: TRBV6-5
j_gene: TRBJ1-2

CDR3aa: CASSLAPDSSYEQYF
CDR3nt: TGTGCCAGCAGCTTAGCGCCTGACAGCTCCTACGAGCAGTACTTC
d_gene: NA
abundance: NA
v_gene: TRBV7-6
j_gene: TRBJ2-7

CDR3aa: CASSQKAPGGGYTF
CDR3nt: TGTGCCAGCAGCCAGAAGGCCCCAGGAGGTGGCTACACCTTC
d_gene: NA
abundance: NA
v_gene: TRBV5-4
j_gene: TRBJ1-2

CDR3aa: CASSLVGGLSEAFF
CDR3nt: TGCGCCAGCAGCTTGGTGGGGGGTTTGTCTGAAGCTTTCTTT
d_gene: NA
abundance: NA
v_gene: TRBV5-1
j_gene: TRBJ1-1

CDR3aa: CASSFTGPPAYEQYF
CDR3nt: TGCGCCAGCAGCTTCACAGGCCCGCCCGCCTACGAGCAGTACTTC
d_gene: NA
abundance: NA
v_gene: TRBV5-1
j_gene: TRBJ2-7

CDR3aa: CASSPRLGVYEQYF
CDR3nt: TGTGCCAGCAGCCCCCGACTAGGGGTCTACGAGCAGTACTTC
d_gene: NA
abundance: once
v_gene: TRBV5-4
j_gene: TRBJ2-7

CDR3aa: CASSYGQGIVGEQYF
CDR3nt: TGTGCCAGCAGCTACGGACAGGGTATTGTTGGGGAGCAGTACTTC
d_gene: TRBD1
abundance: few
v_gene: TRBV6-5
j_gene: TRBJ2-7

CDR3aa: CASSQDLLAGHTEAFF
CDR3nt: TGCGCCAGCAGCCAAGATCTCCTTGCAGGACACACGGAAGCTTTCTTT
d_gene: NA
abundance: NA
v_gene: TRBV4-3
j_gene: TRBJ1-1

CDR3aa: CASSDGGVSTGELFF
CDR3nt: TGTGCCAGCAGTGATGGAGGGGTTAGCACCGGGGAGCTGTTTTTT
d_gene: NA
abundance: NA
v_gene: TRBV2
j_gene: TRBJ2-2

CDR3aa: CASSLREAYEQYF
CDR3nt: TGTGCCAGCAGCTTAAGGGAGGCGTACGAGCAGTACTTC
d_gene: NA
abundance: few
v_gene: TRBV11-2
j_gene: TRBJ2-7

CDR3aa: CASSLDRAGPNPNQPQHF
CDR3nt: TGTGCCAGCAGCTTAGACAGGGCTGGCCCAAATCCCAATCAGCCCCAGCATTTT
d_gene: NA
abundance: NA
v_gene: TRBV7-2
j_gene: TRBJ1-5

CDR3aa: CASSLGSGLEGGTQYF
CDR3nt: TGTGCCAGCAGCTTAGGTAGCGGACTGGAGGGTGGTACGCAGTATTTT
d_gene: NA
abundance: NA
v_gene: TRBV11-3
j_gene: TRBJ2-3

CDR3aa: CAISESGLTNTEAFF
CDR3nt: TGTGCCATCAGTGAGTCTGGACTGACGAACACTGAAGCTTTCTTT
d_gene: NA
abundance: NA
v_gene: TRBV10-3
j_gene: TRBJ1-1

CDR3aa: CASSSRRGQYPSTDTQYF
CDR3nt: TGTGCCAGCAGTTCCCGCCGCGGACAGTACCCTAGCACAGATACGCAGTATTTT
d_gene: NA
abundance: once
v_gene: TRBV27
j_gene: TRBJ2-3

CDR3aa: CASSLLTGGDTQYF
CDR3nt: TGCGCCAGCAGTCTACTTACAGGGGGAGATACGCAGTATTTT
d_gene: TRBD1
abundance: NA
v_gene: TRBV4-1
j_gene: TRBJ2-3

CDR3aa: CASSRDTYEQYF
CDR3nt: TGTGCCAGCAGTCGGGACACCTACGAGCAGTACTTC
d_gene: NA
abundance: NA
v_gene: TRBV25-1
j_gene: TRBJ2-7

CDR3aa: CASGRGSRYEQYF
CDR3nt: TGTGCTAGTGGACGCGGGAGTAGATACGAGCAGTACTTC
d_gene: TRBD2
abundance: NA
v_gene: TRBV12-5
j_gene: TRBJ2-7

CDR3aa: CASSLARAETQYF
CDR3nt: TGTGCCAGCAGCTTAGCGCGGGCGGAGACCCAGTACTTC
d_gene: NA
abundance: NA
v_gene: TRBV7-2
j_gene: TRBJ2-5

CDR3aa: CAIRSGREQETQYF
CDR3nt: TGTGCCATCCGTAGCGGGAGGGAGCAAGAGACCCAGTACTTC
d_gene: TRBD2
abundance: NA
v_gene: TRBV10-3
j_gene: TRBJ2-5

CDR3aa: CASSRISGRAGTDTQYF
CDR3nt: TGCGCCAGCAGCCGAATTAGCGGGAGGGCCGGGACAGATACGCAGTATTTT
d_gene: TRBD2
abundance: NA
v_gene: TRBV5-1
j_gene: TRBJ2-3

CDR3aa: CASSQDSTGGTDTQYF
CDR3nt: TGTGCCAGCAGCCAAGATTCGACAGGGGGAACAGATACGCAGTATTTT
d_gene: TRBD1
abundance: NA
v_gene: TRBV3-1/TRBV3-2
j_gene: TRBJ2-3

CDR3aa: CASSSTTGLTEAFF
CDR3nt: TGTGCCAGCAGCTCTACCACAGGGCTCACTGAAGCTTTCTTT
d_gene: NA
abundance: NA
v_gene: TRBV3-1/TRBV3-2
j_gene: TRBJ1-1

CDR3aa: CASSRSGEQFF
CDR3nt: TGTGCCAGCAGTCGCAGCGGTGAGCAGTTCTTC
d_gene: NA
abundance: NA
v_gene: TRBV28
j_gene: TRBJ2-1

CDR3aa: CASRDDRNQPQHF
CDR3nt: TGTGCCAGCAGGGACGACAGGAATCAGCCCCAGCATTTT
d_gene: NA
abundance: NA
v_gene: TRBV2
j_gene: TRBJ1-5

CDR3aa: CASSISAGVKNIQYF
CDR3nt: TGTGCCAGTAGTATAAGCGCAGGGGTTAAAAACATTCAGTACTTC
d_gene: NA
abundance: once
v_gene: TRBV19
j_gene: TRBJ2-4

CDR3aa: CASSPTEGQGVNYGYTF
CDR3nt: TGTGCCAGCTCACCTACCGAAGGACAGGGGGTTAACTATGGCTACACCTTC
d_gene: TRBD1
abundance: once
v_gene: TRBV18
j_gene: TRBJ1-2

CDR3aa: CASSQLAFSYNEQFF
CDR3nt: TGTGCCAGCAGCCAACTGGCTTTCTCCTACAATGAGCAGTTCTTC
d_gene: NA
abundance: NA
v_gene: TRBV14
j_gene: TRBJ2-1

CDR3aa: CASSRRKGQGIGPDSNQPQHF
CDR3nt: TGTGCCAGTAGTAGAAGAAAGGGACAGGGGATCGGTCCTGATAGCAATCAGCCCCAGCATTTT
d_gene: TRBD1
abundance: NA
v_gene: TRBV19
j_gene: TRBJ1-5

CDR3aa: CASTRSQVLTF
CDR3nt: TGTGCCAGCACCCGTTCCCAGGTCCTGACTTTC
d_gene: NA
abundance: NA
v_gene: TRBV25-1
j_gene: TRBJ2-6

CDR3aa: CASSQEWRVNSPLHF
CDR3nt: TGCGCCAGCAGCCAAGAGTGGCGGGTTAATTCACCCCTCCACTTT
d_gene: NA
abundance: few
v_gene: TRBV4-1
j_gene: TRBJ1-6

CDR3aa: CASSEIAGGPNTGELFF
CDR3nt: TGTGCCAGCAGCGAAATAGCGGGAGGGCCAAACACCGGGGAGCTGTTTTTT
d_gene: TRBD2
abundance: NA
v_gene: TRBV7-2
j_gene: TRBJ2-2

CDR3aa: CASSIGTSGSRETQYF
CDR3nt: TGTGCCAGCAGCATTGGGACTAGCGGGAGTCGAGAGACCCAGTACTTC
d_gene: TRBD2
abundance: NA
v_gene: TRBV7-2
j_gene: TRBJ2-5

CDR3aa: CASSLYQGGASGTEAFF
CDR3nt: TGTGCCAGCAGCTTATATCAGGGCGGTGCAAGTGGCACTGAAGCTTTCTTT
d_gene: NA
abundance: NA
v_gene: TRBV11-2
j_gene: TRBJ1-1